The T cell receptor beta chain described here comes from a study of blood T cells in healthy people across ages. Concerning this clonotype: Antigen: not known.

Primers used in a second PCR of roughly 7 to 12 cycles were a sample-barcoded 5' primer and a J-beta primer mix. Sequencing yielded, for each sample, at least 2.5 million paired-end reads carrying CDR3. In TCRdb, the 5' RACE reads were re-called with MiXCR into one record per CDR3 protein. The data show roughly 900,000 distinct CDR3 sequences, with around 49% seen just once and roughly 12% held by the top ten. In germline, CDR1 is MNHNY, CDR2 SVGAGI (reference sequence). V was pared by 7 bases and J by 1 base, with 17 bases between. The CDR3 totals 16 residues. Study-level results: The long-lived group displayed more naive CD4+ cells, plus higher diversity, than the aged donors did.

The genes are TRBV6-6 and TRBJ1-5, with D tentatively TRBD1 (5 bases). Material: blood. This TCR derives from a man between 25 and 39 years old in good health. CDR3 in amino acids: CASTPGSGRSNQPQHF. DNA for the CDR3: TGTGCCAGCACCCCAGGGTCAGGGAGAAGCAATCAGCCCCAGCATTTT.